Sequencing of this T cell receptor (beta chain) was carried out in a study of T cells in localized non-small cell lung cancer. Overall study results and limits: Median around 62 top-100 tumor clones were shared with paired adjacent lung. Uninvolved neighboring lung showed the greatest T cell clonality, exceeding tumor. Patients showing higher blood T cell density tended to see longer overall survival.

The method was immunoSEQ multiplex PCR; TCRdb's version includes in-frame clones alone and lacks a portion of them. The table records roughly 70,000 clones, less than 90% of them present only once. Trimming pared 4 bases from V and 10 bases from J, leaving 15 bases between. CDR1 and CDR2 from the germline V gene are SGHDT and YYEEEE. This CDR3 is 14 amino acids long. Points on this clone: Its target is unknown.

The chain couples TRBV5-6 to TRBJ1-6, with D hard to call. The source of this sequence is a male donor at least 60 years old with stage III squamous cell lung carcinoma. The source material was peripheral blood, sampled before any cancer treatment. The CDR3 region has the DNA TGTGCCAGCAGCCGAGATACTACCCGCTCACCCCTCCACTTT. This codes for CASSRDTTRSPLHF.